One and the same sample provided the 8 T cell receptor beta chains below, sequenced in a study of T cells in Graves' hyperthyroidism and ophthalmopathy. RNA transcripts yielded amplified TCR beta CDR3 regions. The HTBI primer set drove a first-round RT-PCR of the TCR CDR3. TCRdb reprocessed the multiplex PCR reads with MiXCR, giving one entry per CDR3 protein. The sample contains hundreds of thousands of distinct CDR3 sequences, about 17% of which appear only once. Sequenced input: blood. The receptors stem from a woman younger than 45 with Graves' hyperthyroidism.

This clonotype occurred many times. The V gene is TRBV30, the J gene TRBJ1-6, with D uncertain. Germline CDR1 GTSNPN, CDR2 SVGIG (reference sequence). Trimming cost V 2 bases and J 7 bases, with 6 bases left between them. The CDR3 loop spans 12 amino acids. The CDR3 DNA reads TGTGCCTGGAGTCCTCTCAATTCACCCCTCCACTTT. Translation gives CAWSPLNSPLHF.

This clonotype was seen a handful of times. This chain uses TRBV30 with TRBJ2-3; D possibly corresponds to TRBD2 (6 bases). The CDR3 consists of 16 residues. Germline V gene data show CDR1 as GTSNPN and CDR2 as SVGIG (reference sequence). V dropped 1 base and J dropped 0 bases, with 14 bases sitting between them. CDR3 loop: CAWSGSSVTSTDTQYF. The CDR3 DNA is TGTGCCTGGAGTGGATCTAGCGTAACTAGCACAGATACGCAGTATTTT.

This chain links TRBV29-1 with TRBJ2-7; no definite D call. Trimming left V 4 bases short and J 2 bases short, with 9 bases between. The CDR3 runs to 12 residues. Germline V gives CDR1 SQVTM, CDR2 ANQGSEA. The CDR3: CSVVLNTYEQYF. The CDR3 bases are TGCAGCGTTGTCCTAAACACCTACGAGCAGTACTTC.

This clonotype was seen repeatedly, ten times or more. This sequence joins TRBV28 and TRBJ1-2; 8 positions agree with TRBD1. Germline V gives CDR1 MDHEN, CDR2 SYDVKM. Trimming removed 4 bases from V and 8 bases from J; junction bases left unmatched: 9. The CDR3 extends over 14 amino acids. The CDR3 nucleotides are TGTGCCAGCAGTTCGGCCACAGGGGGTGACGGCTACACCTTC. Translated: CASSSATGGDGYTF.

The chain joins TRBV7-3 to TRBJ1-1; tentative D call: TRBD1 (5 bases). CDR3 size: 14 residues. Germline V CDR1 and CDR2: SGHTA, FQGTGA. V was cut by 8 bases and J by 4 bases, with 17 bases left in between. The CDR3 region is CASVSQAGVTEAFF. CDR3 nucleotides: TGTGCCAGCGTCTCCCAGGCGGGGGTCACTGAAGCTTTCTTT.

Only a few counts were recorded for this clonotype. The rearrangement uses TRBV28 and TRBJ1-5; D gene unclear. The CDR3 consists of 14 residues. The V gene's germline CDR1 is MDHEN and CDR2 SYDVKM. The V gene lost 2 bases and the J gene lost 6 bases, with 11 bases spanning the gap. The CDR3 is CASSLVGLGQPQHF. The CDR3 DNA is TGTGCCAGCAGTTTAGTAGGGCTTGGTCAGCCCCAGCATTTT. The variable domain in full, with the rest retrieved from reference TRBV28 and TRBJ1-5, is DVKVTQSSRYLVKRTGEKVFLECVQDMDHENMFWYRQDPGLGLRLIYFSYDVKMKEKGDIPEGYSVSREKKERFSLILESASTNQTSMYLCASSLVGLGQPQHFGDGTRLSIL.

This clonotype was detected only a few times. The chain uses TRBV9 and TRBJ1-3; the match to TRBD1 covers 7 bases. J gave up 2 bases and V 5 bases, and 4 bases lay outside the gene matches. This CDR3 comprises 14 residues. Germline lookup yields CDR1 SGDLS and CDR2 YYNGEE. Written as DNA, the CDR3 is TGTGCCAGCAGACCCGGGACAGCTGGAAACACCATATATTTT. Translation: CASRPGTAGNTIYF. Together with reference TRBV9 and TRBJ1-3, the CDR3 gives the full variable domain: DSGVTQTPKHLITATGQRVTLRCSPRSGDLSVYWYQQSLDQGLQFLIQYYNGEERAKGNILERFSAQQFPDLHSELNLSSLELGDSALYFCASRPGTAGNTIYFGEGSWLTVV.

In DNA form, the CDR3 reads TGTGCCAGCCTCTCCGACTCTGGAAACACCATATATTTT. Translated: CASLSDSGNTIYF. The chain couples TRBV6-1 to TRBJ1-3, with D hard to call. This CDR3 is 13 amino acids long. Germline values: CDR1 MNHNS, CDR2 SASEGT. Trimming left V 8 bases short and J 0 bases short, with 8 bases between.